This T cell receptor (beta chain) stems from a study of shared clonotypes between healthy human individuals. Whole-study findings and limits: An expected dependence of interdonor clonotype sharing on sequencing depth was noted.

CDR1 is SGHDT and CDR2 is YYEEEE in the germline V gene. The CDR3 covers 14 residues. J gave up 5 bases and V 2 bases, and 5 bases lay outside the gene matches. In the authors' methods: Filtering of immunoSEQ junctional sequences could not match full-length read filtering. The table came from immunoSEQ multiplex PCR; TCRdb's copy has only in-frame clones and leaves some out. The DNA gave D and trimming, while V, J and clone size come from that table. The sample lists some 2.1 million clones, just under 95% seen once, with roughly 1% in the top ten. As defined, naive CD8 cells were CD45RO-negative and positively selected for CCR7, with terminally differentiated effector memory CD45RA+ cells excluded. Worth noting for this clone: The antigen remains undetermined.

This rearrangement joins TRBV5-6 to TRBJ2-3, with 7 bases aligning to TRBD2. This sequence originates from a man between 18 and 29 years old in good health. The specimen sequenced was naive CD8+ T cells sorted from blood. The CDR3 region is CASSFWEREDTQYF. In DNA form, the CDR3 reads TGTGCCAGCAGCTTCTGGGAGCGGGAAGATACGCAGTATTTT.